Listed here are 18 T cell receptor beta chains from one sample, sequenced in a study of response to subunit inactivated influenza vaccine. A single record per CDR3 protein comes from TCRdb applying MiXCR to the RT-PCR reads. This table holds roughly 670,000 distinct CDR3 sequences, less than 15% found once. Source: PBMCs from blood, taken 14 to 15 days before vaccination. These receptors came from a man over 45 who received an inactivated influenza vaccine.

The chain joins TRBV7-9 to TRBJ2-7; perhaps TRBD1 as D (5 bases). V dropped 5 bases and J dropped 3 bases, with 17 bases sitting between them. The CDR3 runs to 15 residues. Germline CDR1 is SEHNR and CDR2 is FQNEAQ (reference sequence). CDR3 sequence: CASSPPAGYLYEQYF. CDR3 DNA sequence: TGTGCCAGCAGCCCCCCCGCAGGGTACCTCTACGAGCAGTACTTC.

V and J are TRBV7-9 and TRBJ2-5; D uncertain. Looked up from germline, CDR1 is SEHNR and CDR2 is FQNEAQ (reference sequence). The CDR3 runs to 16 residues. V was trimmed by 1 base and J by 2 bases, leaving 14 bases between them. CDR3 sequence: CASSLGADRVQETQYF. The CDR3 DNA reads as TGTGCCAGCAGCTTAGGCGCGGACCGGGTACAAGAGACCCAGTACTTC.

The J gene is TRBJ1-1, the V gene TRBV9; D remains unclear. The V and J ends lost 1 base and 1 base respectively, with 8 bases between them. Germline V lookup: CDR1 SGDLS, CDR2 YYNGEE. CDR3 length: 14 residues. CDR3 sequence: CASSVLVSNTEAFF. For the CDR3, the DNA is TGTGCCAGCAGCGTACTCGTGTCGAACACTGAAGCTTTCTTT.

This clonotype was seen a handful of times. V is TRBV28 and J is TRBJ2-3, with D uncertain. V gave up 6 bases and J gave up 2 bases, with 15 bases separating them. Germline V CDR1 and CDR2: MDHEN, SYDVKM. The CDR3 sequence is 15 residues long. The CDR3 is CASSNTYPFTDTQYF. In DNA, the CDR3 is TGTGCCAGCAGCAACACATACCCTTTCACAGATACGCAGTATTTT. Supplemented by reference TRBV28 and TRBJ2-3, the full variable domain reads DVKVTQSSRYLVKRTGEKVFLECVQDMDHENMFWYRQDPGLGLRLIYFSYDVKMKEKGDIPEGYSVSREKKERFSLILESASTNQTSMYLCASSNTYPFTDTQYFGPGTRLTVL.

Only a few counts were recorded for this clonotype. The chain carries TRBV6-5 and TRBJ2-7, with 13 positions matching TRBD2. Germline trimming cut 2 bases from V and 7 bases from J; bases unmatched to any gene: 5. Germline lookup yields CDR1 MNHEY and CDR2 SVGAGI. This CDR3 has 15 amino acids. The CDR3 region is CASSYATSGGYEQYF. CDR3 bases: TGTGCCAGCAGTTACGCGACTAGCGGGGGGTATGAGCAGTACTTC.

This chain links TRBV10-3 with TRBJ2-3, with 8 bases fitting TRBD2. The CDR3 runs to 17 residues. Germline values: CDR1 ENHRY, CDR2 SYGVKD. V shed 8 bases, J shed 1 base, and the junction held 14 bases outside the gene matches. Here the CDR3 reads CAIQGGSGVSGTDTQYF. CDR3 nucleotide sequence: TGTGCCATCCAAGGCGGTAGCGGGGTGTCTGGCACAGATACGCAGTATTTT.

This chain links TRBV25-1 with TRBJ2-7, with D possibly being TRBD2 (6 bases). Germline-derived CDR1 and CDR2 are MGHDK and SYGVNS. Deletions cut 6 bases from V and 2 bases from J, with 14 bases between. The CDR3 spans 14 residues. The CDR3 DNA is TGTGCCAGCAGGCTTAGCGGAACCACCTACGAGCAGTACTTC. Translated, it gives CASRLSGTTYEQYF.

The chain employs TRBV29-1 and TRBJ2-7; D is ambiguous. CDR1 is SQVTM, CDR2 ANQGSEA, per germline. The CDR3 runs 14 residues. Deletions cut 6 bases from V and 3 bases from J, with 18 bases between. The CDR3 protein is CSVASPKEFYEQYF. CDR3 coding DNA: TGCAGCGTGGCATCCCCAAAGGAGTTCTACGAGCAGTACTTC.

This clonotype was picked up many times. This chain links TRBV29-1 with TRBJ2-1; no clear D gene. V was pared by 5 bases and J by 9 bases, with 11 bases between. The germline V gene has CDR1 SQVTM and CDR2 ANQGSEA. This CDR3 contains 11 residues. CDR3 in amino acids: CSVLSTGEQFF. CDR3 nucleotide sequence: TGCAGCGTTTTAAGTACGGGTGAGCAGTTCTTC.

The CDR3: CASSLPVLYEQYF. The CDR3 nucleotides are TGTGCCAGCAGCTTACCGGTCCTCTACGAGCAGTACTTC. The genes are TRBV7-2 and TRBJ2-7; unclear D gene. Germline V gene data show CDR1 as SGHTA and CDR2 as FQGNSA. The CDR3 runs to 13 residues. Trimming took off 2 bases at V and 3 bases at J, with 8 bases between the two ends. Supplemented by reference TRBV7-2 and TRBJ2-7, the full variable domain reads GAGVSQSPSNKVTEKGKDVELRCDPISGHTALYWYRQSLGQGLEFLIYFQGNSAPDKSGLPSDRFSAERTGGSVSTLTIQRTQQEDSAVYLCASSLPVLYEQYFGPGTRLTVT.

The gene calls are TRBV6-2 or TRBV6-3 and TRBJ2-7; no reliable D call. Trimming removed 5 bases at V and 5 bases at J, with 4 bases between. Per germline, CDR1 MNHEY and CDR2 SVGEGT. This CDR3 is built from 10 residues. CDR3 sequence (DNA): TGTGCCAGCAGTGGGAACGAGCAGTACTTC. This gives the protein CASSGNEQYF.

The chain uses TRBV5-5 and TRBJ2-5, with 7 bases that match TRBD2. Losses at the gene ends were 4 bases for V and 1 base for J; bases not matched to a gene: 7. Germline V gives CDR1 SGHKS, CDR2 YYEKEE (reference sequence). The CDR3 loop spans 15 amino acids. For the CDR3, the DNA is TGTGCCAGCAGCCCAGCCCCTAGCGGCCAAGAGACCCAGTACTTC. This sequence encodes CASSPAPSGQETQYF.

The rearrangement joins TRBV9 to TRBJ1-1; D remains unclear. The germline V gene has CDR1 SGDLS and CDR2 YYNGEE. V was clipped by 0 bases and J by 1 base, with 10 bases between them. This CDR3 is built from 15 residues. Written as DNA, the CDR3 is TGTGCCAGCAGCGTAGGGAGAGGGCGGAACACTGAAGCTTTCTTT. This sequence encodes CASSVGRGRNTEAFF.

The chain carries TRBV28 and TRBJ2-7; no reliable D call. The CDR3 is 12 residues long. CDR1 MDHEN and CDR2 SYDVKM come from the germline V gene. V dropped 6 bases and J dropped 0 bases, with 6 bases sitting between them. The CDR3 bases are TGTGCCAGCAGGGCCCCCTCCTACGAGCAGTACTTC. Amino acids: CASRAPSYEQYF. Looking up the rest from reference TRBV28 and TRBJ2-7 gives the full variable domain: DVKVTQSSRYLVKRTGEKVFLECVQDMDHENMFWYRQDPGLGLRLIYFSYDVKMKEKGDIPEGYSVSREKKERFSLILESASTNQTSMYLCASRAPSYEQYFGPGTRLTVT.

This clonotype was detected only a few times. The chain employs TRBV28 and TRBJ1-5; D might be TRBD1 (5 bases). The V gene's germline CDR1 is MDHEN and CDR2 SYDVKM. Trimming stripped 4 bases from V and 4 bases from J, with 14 bases between. This CDR3 has 15 amino acids. CDR3 nucleotide sequence: TGTGCCAGCAGTTCTGGGGGTTTCGGGAATCAGCCCCAGCATTTT. Its protein product is CASSSGGFGNQPQHF.

The CDR3 DNA sequence: TGTGCCAGCAGCGGAACAGGGGACGTCTCCTACAATGAGCAGTTCTTC. It is translated as CASSGTGDVSYNEQFF. The chain links TRBV14 to TRBJ2-1; the match to TRBD1 covers 7 bases. Germline lookup yields CDR1 SGHDN and CDR2 FVKESK. Trimming cost V 5 bases and J 0 bases; bases outside gene matches: 7. The CDR3 is 16 residues long. The full variable domain, its missing parts supplied by reference TRBV14 and TRBJ2-1, is EAGVTQFPSHSVIEKGQTVTLRCDPISGHDNLYWYRRVMGKEIKFLLHFVKESKQDESGMPNNRFLAERTGGTYSTLKVQPAELEDSGVYFCASSGTGDVSYNEQFFGPGTRLTVL.

The J gene is TRBJ2-1, the V gene TRBV6-2 or TRBV6-3, with 12 bases that match TRBD2. With V trimmed by 6 bases and J by 7 bases, 7 bases remained unmatched. The CDR3 spans 15 residues. CDR1 and CDR2 from the germline V gene are MNHEY and SVGEGT. This CDR3 reads CASRASGGASNEQFF. CDR3 coding DNA: TGTGCCAGCAGAGCTAGCGGGGGGGCGAGTAATGAGCAGTTCTTC.

This clonotype was seen a few times. The chain joins TRBV3-1 to TRBJ2-3; D possibly corresponds to TRBD1 (5 bases). Germline V gene sequence: CDR1 LGHDT, CDR2 YNNKEL (reference sequence). The CDR3 loop spans 16 amino acids. Trimming took 4 bases from V and 2 from J, leaving 16 bases between them. DNA for the CDR3: TGTGCCAGCAGCCCGATTGACAGTGGGCTCACAGATACGCAGTATTTT. Its protein product is CASSPIDSGLTDTQYF.